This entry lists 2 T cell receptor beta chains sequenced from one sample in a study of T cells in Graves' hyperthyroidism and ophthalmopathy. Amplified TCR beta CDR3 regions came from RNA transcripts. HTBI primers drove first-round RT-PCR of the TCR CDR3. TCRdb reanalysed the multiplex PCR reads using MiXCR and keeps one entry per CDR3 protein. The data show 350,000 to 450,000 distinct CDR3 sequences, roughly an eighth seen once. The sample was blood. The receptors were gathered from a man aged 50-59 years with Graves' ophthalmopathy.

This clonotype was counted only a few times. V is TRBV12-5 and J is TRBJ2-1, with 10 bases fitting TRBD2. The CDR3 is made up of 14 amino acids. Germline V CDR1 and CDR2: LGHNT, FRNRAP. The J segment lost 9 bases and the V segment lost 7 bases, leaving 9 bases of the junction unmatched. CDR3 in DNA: TGTGCTAGTGCGCCTAGCGGGAGAAATGCTGAGCAGTTCTTC. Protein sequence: CASAPSGRNAEQFF.

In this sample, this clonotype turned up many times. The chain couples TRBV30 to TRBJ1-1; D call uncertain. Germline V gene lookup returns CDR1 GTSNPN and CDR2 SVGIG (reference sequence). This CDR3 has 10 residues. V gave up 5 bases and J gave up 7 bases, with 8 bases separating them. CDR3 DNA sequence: TGTGCCTGGGCCCAAGTTGAAGCTTTCTTT. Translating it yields CAWAQVEAFF.